This T cell receptor beta chain comes out of a study of shared clonotypes between healthy human individuals. Study at large: Donors had three CD4 naive, three CD4 memory, two CD8 naive and one CD8 memory plate apiece. General study points: Clonotype sharing across several donors was observed for about 4.8% of naive CD4 clonotypes. Unshared clonotypes carried lower generation probabilities than those common to all four donors.

As processed by the authors: Owing to the provision of junction-only sequences devoid of quality scores by immunoSEQ, filtering differed. Some clones are missing from TCRdb's copy, which holds only in-frame ones; the method was immunoSEQ multiplex PCR. The V and J calls and clone size come from that table; D and trimming were worked out from the DNA. The table has around 600,000 clones, around 97% seen once. To note about this clone: Its antigen is currently unknown.

This CDR3 has 16 amino acids. V lost 4 bases, J lost 8 bases, and 23 bases lay in between. Germline-derived CDR1 and CDR2 are MNHEY and SVGAGI. The rearrangement links TRBV6-5 to TRBJ1-2; perhaps TRBD1 as D (6 bases). The source of this sequence is a woman younger than 45 in good health. The sequencing sample was made of naive CD4+ T cells sorted from blood. The subset: CD45RA+ positively selected. The chain's CDR3 is CASSFLSGQPVGGYTF. The CDR3 DNA reads as TGTGCCAGCAGTTTCCTCTCTGGACAGCCCGTAGGGGGCTACACCTTC.